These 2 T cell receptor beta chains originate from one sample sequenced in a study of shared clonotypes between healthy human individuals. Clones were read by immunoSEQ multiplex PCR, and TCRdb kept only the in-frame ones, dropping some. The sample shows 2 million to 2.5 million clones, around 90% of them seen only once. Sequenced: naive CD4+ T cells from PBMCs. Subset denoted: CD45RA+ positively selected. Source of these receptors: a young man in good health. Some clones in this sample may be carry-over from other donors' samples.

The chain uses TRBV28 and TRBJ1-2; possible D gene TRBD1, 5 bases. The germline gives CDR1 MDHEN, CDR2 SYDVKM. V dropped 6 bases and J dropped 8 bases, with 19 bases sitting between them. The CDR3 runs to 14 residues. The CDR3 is CASSPGGGPLGYTF. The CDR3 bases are TGTGCCAGCAGCCCGGGGGGGGGACCGTTAGGCTACACCTTC.

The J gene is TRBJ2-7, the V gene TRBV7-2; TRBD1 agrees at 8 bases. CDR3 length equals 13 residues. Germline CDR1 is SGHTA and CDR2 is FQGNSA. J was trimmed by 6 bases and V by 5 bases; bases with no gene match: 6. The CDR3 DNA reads TGTGCCAGCAGCACGGGACAGGTCGCCGAGCAGTACTTC. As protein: CASSTGQVAEQYF. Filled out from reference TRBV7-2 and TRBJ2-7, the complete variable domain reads GAGVSQSPSNKVTEKGKDVELRCDPISGHTALYWYRQSLGQGLEFLIYFQGNSAPDKSGLPSDRFSAERTGGSVSTLTIQRTQQEDSAVYLCASSTGQVAEQYFGPGTRLTVT.